The 13 T cell receptor beta chains below were found in one sample sequenced in a study of cytomegalovirus exposure and HLA in healthy donors. The PCR contained 60 Vbeta and 13 Jbeta primers. Clones were sequenced by immunoSEQ multiplex PCR, and TCRdb holds only the in-frame ones, with some missing. The sample lists over 150,000 clones, approximately 82% occurring once. Sequences were obtained from PBMCs. These receptors were collected from a male donor in good health and CMV-seronegative.

This clone was observed a handful of times. The CDR3 DNA follows: TGTGCCAGCAGTGGCCGGAACAGGGCCGGAAACACCATATATTTT. Its translation: CASSGRNRAGNTIYF. The rearrangement uses TRBV6-5 and TRBJ1-3; D perhaps matches TRBD1 (6 bases). CDR3 length equals 15 residues. CDR1 MNHEY and CDR2 SVGAGI come from the germline V gene. V was shortened by 5 bases and J by 4 bases, with 15 bases between the two germline ends.

The V call is TRBV28, the J call TRBJ1-1; the D is unclear. The CDR3 spans 15 residues. Deletions cut 6 bases from V and 2 bases from J, with 16 bases between. Germline V lookup: CDR1 MDHEN, CDR2 SYDVKM. The CDR3 coding sequence is TGTGCCAGCAGCTACGTCCTAAAACCCAACACTGAAGCTTTCTTT. Protein product: CASSYVLKPNTEAFF.

Only a few counts were recorded for this clone. This rearrangement joins TRBV10-3 to TRBJ2-5; 7 positions match TRBD1. Germline CDR1 is ENHRY and CDR2 is SYGVKD. The CDR3 consists of 14 residues. After removal of 6 bases from V and 4 bases from J, the junction contained 8 bases not matched to a gene. The CDR3 spells CAISPGTARETQYF. CDR3 DNA: TGTGCCATCAGCCCCGGGACAGCCAGAGAGACCCAGTACTTC.

With respect to this clone: Other DNA sequences in the sample encode the same CDR3. The chain uses TRBV9 and TRBJ2-7; D is possibly TRBD2 (6 bases). CDR3 size: 15 residues. The germline V and J ends were trimmed by 1 base and 0 bases, with 11 bases remaining between them. CDR1 SGDLS and CDR2 YYNGEE come from the germline V gene. CDR3 amino acids: CASSVFSGSSYEQYF. The CDR3 DNA is TGTGCCAGCAGCGTATTCTCCGGGAGCTCCTACGAGCAGTACTTC.

This chain links TRBV28 with TRBJ1-1, with 8 bases identical to TRBD1. The CDR3 has 13 residues. The V segment lost 6 bases and the J segment 3 bases; nucleotides outside the gene matches: 3. Germline CDR1 is MDHEN and CDR2 is SYDVKM. The CDR3 here is CASRTTGDTEAFF. Written as DNA, the CDR3 is TGTGCCAGCAGAACGACAGGGGACACTGAAGCTTTCTTT.

The chain couples TRBV6-5 to TRBJ2-7, with 7 bases aligning to TRBD2. J was trimmed by 7 bases and V by 7 bases; bases with no gene match: 4. CDR1 is MNHEY and CDR2 is SVGAGI in the germline V gene. This CDR3 region has 11 residues. In DNA form, the CDR3 reads TGTGCCAGCACCTTGGGGGGGGAGCAGTACTTC. This sequence encodes CASTLGGEQYF.

The chain couples TRBV18 to TRBJ1-4, with 10 bases aligning to TRBD1. The CDR3 contains 14 residues. CDR1 is KGHSH, CDR2 LQKENI, per germline. The ends lost 2 bases at V and 7 bases at J; junction bases unmatched: 1. For the CDR3, the DNA is TGTGCCAGCTCACCAGGGGACAGGGGTGAAAAACTGTTTTTT. Residues: CASSPGDRGEKLFF. Looking up the rest from reference TRBV18 and TRBJ1-4 gives the full variable domain: NAGVMQNPRHLVRRRGQEARLRCSPMKGHSHVYWYRQLPEEGLKFMVYLQKENIIDESGMPKERFSAEFPKEGPSILRIQQVVRGDSAAYFCASSPGDRGEKLFFGSGTQLSVL.

This clone was observed a single time. The V and J genes are TRBV28 and TRBJ2-7; 11 bases match TRBD1. Germline V CDR1 and CDR2: MDHEN, SYDVKM. This CDR3 region has 16 residues. J lost 2 bases, V lost 6 bases, and 9 bases had no gene match. The CDR3: CASSSGTGGTTYEQYF. DNA of the CDR3: TGTGCCAGCAGCTCCGGGACAGGGGGGACGACCTACGAGCAGTACTTC.

The chain uses TRBV9 and TRBJ1-2, with a weak D call TRBD1 (6 bases). CDR3 length: 13 amino acids. V shed 7 bases and J shed 3 bases, with 13 bases lying between them. Germline values: CDR1 SGDLS, CDR2 YYNGEE. CDR3 DNA: TGTGCCAGCCAAGGGGGTCGAGACTATGGCTACACCTTC. It is translated as CASQGGRDYGYTF. Filled out from reference TRBV9 and TRBJ1-2, the complete variable domain reads DSGVTQTPKHLITATGQRVTLRCSPRSGDLSVYWYQQSLDQGLQFLIQYYNGEERAKGNILERFSAQQFPDLHSELNLSSLELGDSALYFCASQGGRDYGYTFGSGTRLTVV.

This clone appeared a few times. The gene calls are TRBV29-1 and TRBJ2-2; 8 bases align to TRBD1. The CDR3 contains 14 residues. The V gene's germline CDR1 is SQVTM and CDR2 ANQGSEA. After removal of 6 bases from V and 2 bases from J, the junction contained 5 bases not matched to a gene. DNA of the CDR3: TGCAGCGTCCCGACAGGGGAAAACACCGGGGAGCTGTTTTTT. It encodes CSVPTGENTGELFF.

This sequence joins TRBV28 and TRBJ2-1; D is unclear. This CDR3 is 12 amino acids long. V shed 9 bases and J shed 4 bases, with 10 bases lying between them. Germline V lookup: CDR1 MDHEN, CDR2 SYDVKM. In DNA form, the CDR3 reads TGTGCCAGTAATGTATTGTACAATGAGCAGTTCTTC. This encodes CASNVLYNEQFF.

This clone was observed a single time. The genes are TRBV28 and TRBJ1-5; the D gene is possibly TRBD1 (6 bases). This CDR3 has 15 residues. Trimming took off 2 bases at V and 2 bases at J, with 10 bases between the two ends. Germline values: CDR1 MDHEN, CDR2 SYDVKM. Here the CDR3 reads CASSLADSRNQPQHF. CDR3 DNA: TGTGCCAGCAGTTTAGCGGACAGCCGCAATCAGCCCCAGCATTTT.

This clone was counted between two and nine times. The chain carries TRBV7-9 and TRBJ1-1, with 8 positions matching TRBD1. J lost 2 bases, V lost 6 bases, and 8 bases had no gene match. The CDR3 consists of 15 residues. Germline-derived CDR1 and CDR2 are SEHNR and FQNEAQ (reference sequence). The chain's CDR3 is CASRPRQGRNTEAFF. In nucleotides, the CDR3 is TGTGCCAGCAGACCCCGACAGGGGCGTAACACTGAAGCTTTCTTT.